This T cell receptor beta chain derives from a study of shared clonotypes between healthy human individuals. Findings and caveats of the study: Generation of non-shared clonotypes was less probable than generation of clonotypes shared by all four donors.

A CD45RA+ naive subset and a CD45RA-negative memory subset were split from CD4+ cells. About this clone: What it recognizes is unknown.

TCRdb keeps only in-frame clones here, not all; method: immunoSEQ multiplex PCR. The sample consists of around 2.5 million clones, roughly 93% of them appearing once. From germline, CDR1 is SGHTA and CDR2 FQGTGA. The V segment lost 3 bases and the J segment 3 bases; nucleotides outside the gene matches: 2. The CDR3 extends over 14 amino acids. The rearrangement joins TRBV7-3 to TRBJ2-1; 7 nucleotides line up with TRBD2. The origin of this receptor is a man younger than 35 in good health. Some clones in this sample may be carry-over from other donors' samples. Material for sequencing was naive CD4+ T cells from PBMCs. Sample subset: CD45RA+ positively selected. CDR3 sequence (DNA): TGTGCCAGCAGCTTTCGCGGGAGCTACAATGAGCAGTTCTTC. Its translation is CASSFRGSYNEQFF.